The 13 T cell receptor beta chains below all came from one sample that was sequenced in a study of cytotoxic CD8 clonotypes in ibrutinib-treated CLL. The protocol was immunoSEQ multiplex PCR, while the TCRdb copy is restricted to in-frame clones and leaves out a portion. The data contain tens of thousands of clones, approximately 87% of them seen just once; the ten biggest clones take up more than 30%. The sample was PBMCs, taken after 24 months of ibrutinib treatment. The receptor source for this set is a human donor with chronic lymphocytic leukemia.

This sequence joins TRBV28 and TRBJ1-2; D is unclear. V lost 3 bases and J 8 bases, leaving 10 bases between the germline ends. The CDR3 runs to 12 residues. Germline V gene lookup returns CDR1 MDHEN and CDR2 SYDVKM. The CDR3, as DNA: TGTGCCAGCAGTTTGCGACATCTAGGCTACACCTTC. As protein: CASSLRHLGYTF.

CDR3 protein: CASSRFGTQETQYF. CDR3 DNA: TGTGCCAGCAGCCGTTTCGGGACTCAAGAGACCCAGTACTTC. The gene calls are TRBV11-1 and TRBJ2-5; tentative D call: TRBD2 (6 bases). Germline V lookup: CDR1 SGHAT, CDR2 FQDESV (reference sequence). The CDR3 has 14 residues. V was shortened by 5 bases and J by 2 bases, with 12 bases between the two germline ends. Based on the CDR3 plus reference TRBV11-1 and TRBJ2-5, the full variable domain is EAEVAQSPRYKITEKSQAVAFWCDPISGHATLYWYRQILGQGPELLVQFQDESVVDDSQLPKDRFSAERLKGVDSTLKIQPAELGDSAMYLCASSRFGTQETQYFGPGTRLLVL.

The genes are TRBV6-5 and TRBJ1-1; a weak D match, TRBD1 (5 bases). Deletions cut 6 bases from V and 8 bases from J, with 19 bases between. In germline, CDR1 is MNHEY, CDR2 SVGAGI. This CDR3 has 14 amino acids. This chain's CDR3 is CASRGDPGIEEAFF. The DNA for the CDR3 is TGTGCCAGCAGGGGGGACCCAGGGATAGAGGAAGCTTTCTTT.

In regard to this clone: One end of the junction varies from germline; a read error may be responsible. The chain employs TRBV7-7 and TRBJ2-5; possible D gene TRBD1, 6 bases. The CDR3 has 14 residues. Germline loops: CDR1 SSHAT, CDR2 FNYEAQ (reference sequence). The CDR3: CASSPGTNQETQYF. The CDR3 region has the DNA TGTGCTAGCAGCCCCGGGACAAACCAAGAGACCCAGTACTTC.

The CDR3 DNA reads as TGTGCCAGCACCAGGGACAGAACTAATGAAAAACTGTTTTTT. Its translation is CASTRDRTNEKLFF. J is TRBJ1-4 and V is TRBV2; the match to TRBD1 covers 7 bases. CDR1 SNHLY and CDR2 FYNNEI come from the germline V gene. The CDR3 has 14 residues. The V gene end was trimmed by 7 bases and the J gene end by 1 base; junction bases not matched to a gene: 3.

This chain connects TRBV5-5 to TRBJ1-2; unclear D gene. Germline V gene data show CDR1 as SGHKS and CDR2 as YYEKEE (reference sequence). Trimming removed 0 bases from V and 4 bases from J, with 10 bases in between. The CDR3 is 14 residues long. The CDR3 here is CASSLGGMSYGYTF. Here the CDR3 DNA reads TGTGCCAGCAGCTTGGGGGGAATGTCCTATGGCTACACCTTC. Supplemented by reference TRBV5-5 and TRBJ1-2, the full variable domain reads DAGVTQSPTHLIKTRGQQVTLRCSPISGHKSVSWYQQVLGQGPQFIFQYYEKEERGRGNFPDRFSARQFPNYSSELNVNALLLGDSALYLCASSLGGMSYGYTFGSGTRLTVV.

The rearrangement joins TRBV18 to TRBJ2-2; D remains unclear. Germline lookup yields CDR1 KGHSH and CDR2 LQKENI. The CDR3 covers 15 residues. Trimming pared 2 bases from V and 5 bases from J, leaving 12 bases between. CDR3 residues: CASSPVPKATGELFF. The CDR3, as DNA: TGTGCCAGCTCACCAGTACCGAAGGCGACCGGGGAGCTGTTTTTT.

This chain links TRBV4-3 with TRBJ2-1; D possibly corresponds to TRBD1 (6 bases). V was trimmed by 2 bases and J by 5 bases, leaving 10 bases between them. The CDR3 runs to 14 residues. The germline CDR1 and CDR2 sequences are LGHNA and YSLEER. The CDR3 protein is CASSQQTGDNEQFF. The CDR3 DNA is TGCGCCAGCAGCCAACAGACAGGTGACAATGAGCAGTTCTTC.

The V and J genes are TRBV5-4 and TRBJ2-5; no firm D call. This CDR3 region has 11 residues. V was shortened by 5 bases and J by 2 bases, with 4 bases between the two germline ends. Germline V gene data show CDR1 as SGHNT and CDR2 as YYREEE (reference sequence). The CDR3 DNA reads TGTGCCAGCAGTCAACAAGAGACCCAGTACTTC. This sequence encodes CASSQQETQYF.

This chain connects TRBV4-3 to TRBJ2-5; D possibly corresponds to TRBD2 (5 bases). The J call is uncertain, as TRBJ2-7 better fits the DNA end. In germline, CDR1 is LGHNA, CDR2 YSLEER. This CDR3 spans 16 amino acids. CDR3 region: CASSQDGGSKMYEQYF. The CDR3 DNA reads as TGCGCCAGCAGCCAAGATGGAGGATCAAAAATGTACGAGCAGTACTTC.

The rearrangement uses TRBV20-1 and TRBJ2-1; D not certain. The V gene lost 3 bases and the J gene lost 8 bases, with 8 bases spanning the gap. The CDR3 is 11 amino acids. The germline gives CDR1 DFQATT, CDR2 SNEGSKA (reference sequence). The CDR3 coding sequence is TGCAGTGCTAGTCCCTTCGATGAGCAGTTCTTC. Its translation is CSASPFDEQFF.

The chain recombines TRBV5-1 with TRBJ2-7; 9 nucleotides match TRBD1. V lost 6 bases and J lost 2; bases outside the gene matches: 12. The CDR3 extends over 16 amino acids. The germline gives CDR1 SGHRS, CDR2 YFSETQ. This CDR3 reads CASTLGPTGGPYEQYF. In DNA form, the CDR3 reads TGCGCCAGCACCTTAGGTCCTACAGGGGGCCCCTACGAGCAGTACTTC.

The rearrangement links TRBV27 to TRBJ2-5; 11 bases fit TRBD2. The CDR3 runs to 19 residues. Per the germline V gene, CDR1 is MNHEY and CDR2 is SMNVEV (reference sequence). Trimming at V came to 6 bases and at J to 1 base, leaving 16 bases not matched to a gene. The CDR3 here is CASSAYGQGLAVFQETQYF. The CDR3, as DNA: TGTGCCAGCAGCGCCTACGGGCAGGGACTAGCGGTTTTCCAAGAGACCCAGTACTTC.